The 30 T cell receptor beta chains given below trace back to one sample, sequenced in a study of T cell repertoires in cytomegalovirus infection. TCRdb analysed the reads with MiXCR anew, one entry per CDR3 protein. The data hold some 54,000 distinct CDR3 sequences, with 15% to 20% observed a single time. These TCRs are of unknown antigen specificity. The sequences come from CD8+ T cells from cultured PBMCs, collected from culture after CMV antigen stimulation. The source is a human donor in good health (CMV status not recorded). Some clones in this sample may be carry-over from other donors' samples.

This chain links TRBV5-5 with TRBJ2-3; 7 positions agree with TRBD1. This CDR3 has 15 residues. From germline, CDR1 is SGHKS and CDR2 YYEKEE (reference sequence). V was pared by 4 bases and J by 0 bases, with 5 bases of the junction left unmatched. The CDR3 DNA sequence: TGTGCCAGCAGCCCGGGGACAGCTAGCACAGATACGCAGTATTTT. Amino acids: CASSPGTASTDTQYF.

The sample holds many counts of this clonotype. The chain carries TRBV7-8 and TRBJ1-5; tentatively, D is TRBD1 (5 bases). The CDR3 is 15 amino acids. Per the germline V gene, CDR1 is SGHVS and CDR2 is FQNEAQ. Deletions cut 4 bases from V and 3 bases from J, with 13 bases between. CDR3 coding DNA: TGTGCCAGCAGCTCGCTTGGGACCTACAATCAGCCCCAGCATTTT. It translates to CASSSLGTYNQPQHF. The variable domain in full, with the rest retrieved from reference TRBV7-8 and TRBJ1-5, is GAGVSQSPRYKVAKRGQDVALRCDPISGHVSLFWYQQALGQGPEFLTYFQNEAQLDKSGLPSDRFFAERPEGSVSTLKIQRTQQEDSAVYLCASSSLGTYNQPQHFGDGTRLSIL.

The V call is TRBV27, the J call TRBJ2-1; D unresolved. V was cut by 10 bases and J by 8 bases, with 12 bases left in between. CDR1 and CDR2 from the germline V gene are MNHEY and SMNVEV (reference sequence). The CDR3 length is 11 residues. CDR3 sequence reads: CAIKLRDEQFF. CDR3 bases: TGTGCCATCAAACTAAGGGATGAGCAGTTCTTC.

This chain uses TRBV20-1 with TRBJ1-5, with TRBD1 matching over 9 bases. J gave up 4 bases and V 1 base, and 5 bases lay outside the gene matches. The CDR3 length is 15 residues. Germline CDR1 reads DFQATT; CDR2 reads SNEGSKA (reference sequence). CDR3 region: CSARALQGANQPQHF. In DNA form, the CDR3 reads TGCAGTGCTAGAGCACTACAGGGGGCGAATCAGCCCCAGCATTTT.

In its sample, this clonotype was seen a few times. V usage is TRBV5-6 and J usage is TRBJ2-3; D perhaps matches TRBD2 (5 bases). The CDR3 consists of 14 residues. The germline CDR1 and CDR2 sequences are SGHDT and YYEEEE. V dropped 6 bases and J dropped 0 bases, with 11 bases sitting between them. The CDR3 DNA is TGTGCCAGCACCGCGGGCCCTAGCACAGATACGCAGTATTTT. It is translated as CASTAGPSTDTQYF.

The J gene is TRBJ2-7, the V gene TRBV7-8, with D possibly matching TRBD1 (6 bases). Trimming shortened V by 5 bases and J by 4 bases, and 12 bases separated the two germline ends. Germline loops: CDR1 SGHVS, CDR2 FQNEAQ. CDR3 size: 13 residues. The CDR3 nucleotides are TGTGCCAGCAGCATTGGACAGCTATACGAGCAGTACTTC. Its protein product is CASSIGQLYEQYF.

This clonotype has just a few counts. The rearrangement links TRBV29-1 to TRBJ2-1; D not resolved. V lost 5 bases and J 9 bases, leaving 11 bases between the germline ends. This CDR3 contains 11 residues. Looked up from germline, CDR1 is SQVTM and CDR2 is ANQGSEA. The DNA for the CDR3 is TGCAGCGTTTTATCGGTGGGTGAGCAGTTCTTC. Translating gives CSVLSVGEQFF.

The chain links TRBV12-3 or TRBV12-4 to TRBJ2-1, with 12 positions matching TRBD2. The CDR3 length is 15 residues. V dropped 3 bases and J dropped 7; count of bases not matched to a gene: 4. As DNA, the CDR3 is TGTGCCAGCAGTTTTGGACTAGCGGGACCGAATGAGCAGTTCTTC. This sequence encodes CASSFGLAGPNEQFF.

As for this clonotype: One end of the junction varies from germline; a read error may be responsible. The rearrangement links TRBV19 to TRBJ1-1; D unresolved. The V gene's germline CDR1 is LNHDA and CDR2 SQIVND (reference sequence). The CDR3 runs to 14 residues. In DNA, the CDR3 is TGTGCCAGTAAATCAGCAGACTTGAACACTGAAGCTTTCTTC. It codes for CASKSADLNTEAFF. The entire variable domain, with the rest obtained from reference TRBV19 and TRBJ1-1, is as follows: DGGITQSPKYLFRKEGQNVTLSCEQNLNHDAMYWYRQDPGQGLRLIYYSQIVNDFQKGDIAEGYSVSREKKESFPLTVTSAQKNPTAFYLCASKSADLNTEAFFGQGTRLTVV.

The genes are TRBV4-1 and TRBJ1-5; D unresolved. The V gene lost 0 bases and the J gene lost 4 bases, with 13 bases spanning the gap. This CDR3 is built from 16 residues. Per germline, CDR1 MGHRA and CDR2 YSYEKL. CDR3 residues: CASSQDQGPLNQPQHF. CDR3 DNA sequence: TGCGCCAGCAGCCAAGATCAAGGCCCGTTAAATCAGCCCCAGCATTTT.

This clonotype has only a few counts. The chain links TRBV9 to TRBJ2-7; D call uncertain. The V and J ends lost 0 bases and 2 bases respectively, with 6 bases between them. The CDR3 has 13 amino acids. Germline V gene sequence: CDR1 SGDLS, CDR2 YYNGEE. CDR3 residues: CASSVANTYEQYF. In DNA form, the CDR3 reads TGTGCCAGCAGCGTAGCAAATACCTACGAGCAGTACTTC.

The genes are TRBV12-3 or TRBV12-4 and TRBJ2-7; TRBD1 might be the D (5 bases). V gave up 3 bases and J gave up 7 bases, with 13 bases separating them. The CDR3 contains 13 residues. The CDR3 loop is CASSLTASWEQYF. CDR3 in DNA: TGTGCCAGCAGTTTGACAGCCTCCTGGGAGCAGTACTTC.

This chain joins TRBV6-6 and TRBJ2-3; a possible D gene is TRBD1 (6 bases). In germline, CDR1 is MNHNY, CDR2 SVGAGI (reference sequence). The CDR3 runs to 13 residues. Between the trimmed V and J ends, which lost 2 bases and 14 bases, there was a span of 17 bases. The CDR3 DNA is TGTGCCAGCAGTTACATTGGGACACCTACTCCGTATTTT. Amino acid sequence: CASSYIGTPTPYF.

This clonotype was counted between two and nine times. The chain links TRBV27 to TRBJ2-7; D not certain. Germline V gene lookup returns CDR1 MNHEY and CDR2 SMNVEV (reference sequence). V was pared by 0 bases and J by 2 bases, with 8 bases between. CDR3 length equals 14 residues. The chain's CDR3 is CASSLSRSTYEQYF. CDR3 nucleotide sequence: TGTGCCAGCAGTTTATCGCGAAGCACCTACGAGCAGTACTTC.

The genes are TRBV4-3 and TRBJ2-7; D not resolved. Germline loops: CDR1 LGHNA, CDR2 YSLEER. V dropped 1 base and J dropped 4 bases, with 14 bases sitting between them. CDR3 size: 15 residues. CDR3 amino acids: CASSQVAVETYEQYF. CDR3 sequence (DNA): TGCGCCAGCAGCCAAGTCGCAGTGGAGACGTACGAGCAGTACTTC.

The chain is built from TRBV2 and TRBJ2-7, with D possibly TRBD1 on 6 matching bases. Germline loops: CDR1 SNHLY, CDR2 FYNNEI. The V end was cut by 5 bases, the J end by 1 base, with 18 bases between. The CDR3 length is 16 residues. This chain's CDR3 is CASSQHLGTSSYEQYF. The DNA for the CDR3 is TGTGCCAGCAGTCAACATCTAGGGACAAGTTCCTACGAGCAGTACTTC.

This clonotype occurred a few times. The rearrangement joins TRBV7-8 to TRBJ2-7; 9 bases map to TRBD1. Trimming removed 2 bases from V and 5 bases from J; junction bases left unmatched: 4. The CDR3 has 14 amino acids. Looked up from germline, CDR1 is SGHVS and CDR2 is FQNEAQ. CDR3 sequence: CASSLYGTGNEQYF. The CDR3 coding sequence is TGTGCCAGCAGCTTATACGGGACAGGGAACGAGCAGTACTTC.

The chain joins TRBV11-2 to TRBJ2-5; D is unresolved. V was pared by 5 bases and J by 3 bases, with 16 bases between. The CDR3 loop spans 15 amino acids. Germline V gene lookup returns CDR1 SGHAT and CDR2 FQNNGV. The CDR3 DNA follows: TGTGCCAGCAGCCTACCGGGCCCCTCGGAAGAGACCCAGTACTTC. This translates into CASSLPGPSEETQYF.

This clonotype has only a few counts. The chain is built from TRBV24-1 and TRBJ2-1; 7 positions match TRBD1. This CDR3 contains 14 residues. Germline-derived CDR1 and CDR2 are KGHDR and SFDVKD. V shed 2 bases, J shed 12 bases, and the junction held 9 bases outside the gene matches. This chain's CDR3 is CATSDSTGPWGQFF. Written as DNA, the CDR3 is TGTGCCACCAGTGATTCGACAGGGCCGTGGGGGCAGTTCTTC.

The J gene is TRBJ1-4, the V gene TRBV7-6; TRBD1 agrees at 8 bases. Germline V gene lookup returns CDR1 SGHVS and CDR2 FNYEAQ. The CDR3 spans 15 residues. The V and J ends lost 5 bases and 11 bases, in that order; junction bases with no gene match: 13. CDR3 sequence: CASSPESTGEMKLFF. The CDR3 coding sequence is TGTGCCAGCAGCCCAGAGTCGACAGGGGAGATGAAACTGTTTTTT.

This chain connects TRBV6-8 to TRBJ1-5; a weak D match, TRBD1 (5 bases). Trimming stripped 2 bases from V and 6 bases from J, with 11 bases between. Germline loops: CDR1 MNHGY, CDR2 SAAAGT. This CDR3 spans 14 amino acids. The CDR3 nucleotides read TGTGCCAGCAGTTACGGGGGGGTGGGTCAGCCCCAGCATTTT. Translation: CASSYGGVGQPQHF.

This clonotype has just a few counts. The rearrangement links TRBV7-8 to TRBJ2-3; a weak D match, TRBD2 (6 bases). Germline values: CDR1 SGHVS, CDR2 FQNEAQ. Trimming stripped 4 bases from V and 0 bases from J, with 20 bases between. The CDR3 extends over 18 amino acids. CDR3 DNA: TGTGCCAGCAGCTGGAAGGAGGGGCCGGGACTTAGCACAGATACGCAGTATTTT. It translates to CASSWKEGPGLSTDTQYF. Full variable domain (missing parts from reference TRBV7-8 and TRBJ2-3): GAGVSQSPRYKVAKRGQDVALRCDPISGHVSLFWYQQALGQGPEFLTYFQNEAQLDKSGLPSDRFFAERPEGSVSTLKIQRTQQEDSAVYLCASSWKEGPGLSTDTQYFGPGTRLTVL.

J is TRBJ2-5 and V is TRBV12-3 or TRBV12-4; 10 nucleotides line up with TRBD2. Losses at the gene ends were 3 bases for V and 4 bases for J; bases not matched to a gene: 8. The CDR3 is 16 amino acids. CDR3 sequence reads: CASSFPSGGAGETQYF. The CDR3 DNA sequence: TGTGCCAGCAGTTTCCCCAGCGGGGGGGCCGGAGAGACCCAGTACTTC.

This clonotype was counted only a few times. J is TRBJ2-3 and V is TRBV28; 7 bases are shared with TRBD1. The CDR3 has 15 amino acids. The J segment lost 2 bases and the V segment lost 5 bases, leaving 7 bases of the junction unmatched. The germline gives CDR1 MDHEN, CDR2 SYDVKM. The CDR3 sequence is CASSGADRPTDTQYF. For the CDR3, the DNA is TGTGCCAGCAGTGGGGCGGACAGGCCCACAGATACGCAGTATTTT. The complete variable domain, with remaining parts taken from reference TRBV28 and TRBJ2-3, reads DVKVTQSSRYLVKRTGEKVFLECVQDMDHENMFWYRQDPGLGLRLIYFSYDVKMKEKGDIPEGYSVSREKKERFSLILESASTNQTSMYLCASSGADRPTDTQYFGPGTRLTVL.

The sample holds a few counts of this clonotype. The chain employs TRBV7-2 and TRBJ2-1; 8 bases line up with TRBD2. The CDR3 is 15 residues long. CDR1 is SGHTA and CDR2 is FQGNSA in the germline V gene. Germline trimming cut 5 bases from V and 3 bases from J; bases unmatched to any gene: 6. The CDR3 reads CASSQERGIYNEQFF. In DNA form, the CDR3 reads TGTGCCAGCAGCCAAGAGCGGGGGATCTACAATGAGCAGTTCTTC.

This clonotype was recorded a few times. V usage is TRBV27 and J usage is TRBJ2-7; no clear D. V lost 2 bases to trimming and J lost 1 base, with 6 bases between them. CDR1 MNHEY and CDR2 SMNVEV come from the germline V gene (reference sequence). The CDR3 is 13 amino acids. CDR3 sequence (DNA): TGTGCCAGCAGTTTACAGGAATCCTACGAGCAGTACTTC. Protein: CASSLQESYEQYF.

The chain uses TRBV7-2 and TRBJ2-7; TRBD1 aligns across 9 bases. V shed 3 bases and J 0 bases; nucleotides not matched to a gene: 3. Per germline, CDR1 SGHTA and CDR2 FQGNSA. This CDR3 is built from 15 residues. The CDR3 sequence is CASSLDRGFSYEQYF. The CDR3 coding sequence is TGTGCCAGCAGCTTGGACAGGGGTTTCTCCTACGAGCAGTACTTC.

This clonotype has just a few counts. The chain links TRBV12-3 or TRBV12-4 to TRBJ2-2, with D uncertain. The CDR3 loop spans 13 amino acids. Deletions cut 0 bases from V and 6 bases from J, with 5 bases between. Here the CDR3 reads CASSLATAGELFF. The CDR3 bases are TGTGCCAGCAGTTTAGCGACGGCCGGGGAGCTGTTTTTT.

The chain recombines TRBV28 with TRBJ1-4, with a tentative D call TRBD1 (5 bases). CDR1 is MDHEN and CDR2 is SYDVKM in the germline V gene. Deletions cut 6 bases from V and 4 bases from J, with 12 bases between. This CDR3 comprises 14 residues. The CDR3 protein is CASSLPGVNEKLFF. For the CDR3, the DNA is TGTGCCAGCAGCTTGCCGGGGGTTAATGAAAAACTGTTTTTT.

The rearrangement links TRBV6-2 or TRBV6-3 to TRBJ2-1; TRBD2 agrees at 8 bases. Trimming took 5 bases from V and 6 from J; bases not matched to a gene: 6. Germline V gene lookup returns CDR1 MNHEY and CDR2 SVGEGT. This CDR3 has 14 residues. DNA of the CDR3: TGTGCCAGCAGTCTCGGCGGGGGGCCCAATGAGCAGTTCTTC. Amino acids: CASSLGGGPNEQFF.